A single sample is the source of the 21 T cell receptor beta chains below, sequenced in a study of cytomegalovirus exposure and HLA in healthy donors. Primers included in the PCR were 60 Vbeta and 13 Jbeta primers. Measured with immunoSEQ multiplex PCR; TCRdb has only the in-frame clones, and not every one. The sample holds 140,000 or so clones, 74% seen once. Sequences were obtained from PBMCs. The receptors derive from a man between 18 and 29 years old in good health and CMV-seropositive.

The chain combines TRBV7-8 with TRBJ1-3, with 9 bases aligning to TRBD1. In germline, CDR1 is SGHVS, CDR2 FQNEAQ. After removal of 1 base from V and 4 bases from J, the junction contained 5 bases not matched to a gene. CDR3 length equals 16 residues. CDR3 amino acids: CASSLVGQGPGNTIYF. The CDR3 DNA is TGTGCCAGCAGCTTAGTGGGACAGGGACCGGGAAACACCATATATTTT.

V gene TRBV7-9 combines with J gene TRBJ2-7; weak D call: TRBD2 (5 bases). The CDR3 spans 15 residues. Germline V gene sequence: CDR1 SEHNR, CDR2 FQNEAQ (reference sequence). V lost 5 bases, J lost 1 base, and 15 bases lay in between. CDR3 DNA sequence: TGTGCCAGCAGCAGCAGCCGGACTTATTCCTACGAGCAGTACTTC. As protein: CASSSSRTYSYEQYF.

V is TRBV5-6 and J is TRBJ1-4; D not certain. The germline CDR1 and CDR2 sequences are SGHDT and YYEEEE. V was trimmed by 7 bases and J by 6 bases, leaving 19 bases between them. This CDR3 is built from 15 residues. The DNA for the CDR3 is TGTGCCAGCTCCCCCTGGGCGCGACAAGATGAAAAACTGTTTTTT. It specifies CASSPWARQDEKLFF. The full variable domain, in which reference TRBV5-6 and TRBJ1-4 provide the parts outside the CDR3, is DAGVTQSPTHLIKTRGQQVTLRCSPKSGHDTVSWYQQALGQGPQFIFQYYEEEERQRGNFPDRFSGHQFPNYSSELNVNALLLGDSALYLCASSPWARQDEKLFFGSGTQLSVL.

In its sample, this clone was seen a few times. The CDR3 sequence is CASRTSGGHRNEQYF. For the CDR3, the DNA is TGCGCCAGCAGGACTAGCGGGGGCCATAGGAACGAGCAGTACTTC. The chain couples TRBV5-1 to TRBJ2-7, with 12 positions matching TRBD2. Trimming removed 5 bases from V and 5 bases from J; junction bases left unmatched: 8. This CDR3 has 15 residues. The germline V gene encodes CDR1 SGHRS and CDR2 YFSETQ.

The chain uses TRBV28 and TRBJ2-2, with D tentatively TRBD1 (6 bases). Germline CDR1 reads MDHEN; CDR2 reads SYDVKM. V was trimmed by 10 bases and J by 0 bases, leaving 15 bases between them. CDR3 length: 15 amino acids. CDR3 protein: CATTPPGANTGELFF. Written as DNA, the CDR3 is TGTGCCACCACCCCGCCAGGGGCGAACACCGGGGAGCTGTTTTTT. Full variable domain (outside the CDR3, taken from reference TRBV28 and TRBJ2-2): DVKVTQSSRYLVKRTGEKVFLECVQDMDHENMFWYRQDPGLGLRLIYFSYDVKMKEKGDIPEGYSVSREKKERFSLILESASTNQTSMYLCATTPPGANTGELFFGEGSRLTVL.

The rearrangement joins TRBV27 to TRBJ2-7; D might be TRBD2 (7 bases). Between the trimmed V and J ends, which lost 5 bases and 4 bases, there was a span of 18 bases. CDR1 and CDR2 (germline): MNHEY, SMNVEV (reference sequence). The CDR3 spans 15 residues. The chain's CDR3 is CASSREDRQLYEQYF. CDR3 sequence (DNA): TGTGCCAGCAGTCGGGAGGACAGACAGCTTTACGAGCAGTACTTC.

The chain is built from TRBV7-9 and TRBJ2-1; 10 nucleotides line up with TRBD1. Germline CDR1 and CDR2: SEHNR and FQNEAQ (reference sequence). Unmatched junction bases numbered 2, after V lost 5 bases and J lost 7 bases. The CDR3 has 13 residues. The DNA of the CDR3 is TGTGCCAGCAGCCGACAGGGGGCGAATGAGCAGTTCTTC. It translates to CASSRQGANEQFF.

The table lists this clone with a few counts. J is TRBJ1-1 and V is TRBV9; D uncertain. The V gene's germline CDR1 is SGDLS and CDR2 YYNGEE. This CDR3 contains 13 residues. Between the trimmed V and J ends, which lost 0 bases and 11 bases, there was a span of 14 bases. The DNA of the CDR3 is TGTGCCAGCAGCGTAGGGCCGGGGATGATGGCTTTCTTT. This translates into CASSVGPGMMAFF.

The V call is TRBV28, the J call TRBJ2-5, with D perhaps TRBD2 (6 bases). CDR3 length: 14 amino acids. Germline V CDR1 and CDR2: MDHEN, SYDVKM. The V and J ends lost 5 bases and 4 bases respectively, with 14 bases between them. The CDR3 DNA is TGTGCCAGCAGTATTCCTCGGGAGTTAGAGACCCAGTACTTC. Translation gives CASSIPRELETQYF. Using reference TRBV28 and TRBJ2-5 for the parts outside the CDR3, the full variable domain is DVKVTQSSRYLVKRTGEKVFLECVQDMDHENMFWYRQDPGLGLRLIYFSYDVKMKEKGDIPEGYSVSREKKERFSLILESASTNQTSMYLCASSIPRELETQYFGPGTRLLVL.

V gene TRBV4-2 combines with J gene TRBJ2-7; D possibly corresponds to TRBD2 (5 bases). CDR1 is LGHNA, CDR2 YNFKEQ, per germline. The ends were cut back, 1 base at V and 0 bases at J, with 10 bases in the middle. CDR3 length: 15 amino acids. CDR3 sequence: CASSQGSGGSYEQYF. The CDR3 nucleotides read TGTGCCAGCAGCCAAGGCAGCGGAGGCTCCTACGAGCAGTACTTC.

The chain uses TRBV19 and TRBJ2-3; 7 positions match TRBD2. Germline loops: CDR1 LNHDA, CDR2 SQIVND (reference sequence). The CDR3 is made up of 15 amino acids. Germline trimming cut 7 bases from V and 0 bases from J; bases unmatched to any gene: 7. The CDR3 here is CASTLGGASTDTQYF. The CDR3 DNA sequence: TGTGCCAGTACCCTGGGAGGGGCCAGCACAGATACGCAGTATTTT.

The V gene is TRBV28, the J gene TRBJ1-5; 10 bases are shared with TRBD1. CDR3 length: 16 amino acids. Trimming took 1 base from V and 2 from J; bases not matched to a gene: 2. CDR1 and CDR2 (germline): MDHEN, SYDVKM. Here the CDR3 reads CASSLSGTGGNQPQHF. DNA of the CDR3: TGTGCCAGCAGTTTATCCGGGACAGGGGGCAATCAGCCCCAGCATTTT.

The rearrangement links TRBV7-9 to TRBJ2-7, with 8 positions matching TRBD1. Germline lookup yields CDR1 SEHNR and CDR2 FQNEAQ (reference sequence). The CDR3 extends over 14 amino acids. Trimming at V came to 1 base and at J to 1 base, leaving 0 bases not matched to a gene. The CDR3 loop is CASSLGTGSYEQYF. The CDR3 bases are TGTGCCAGCAGCTTAGGGACAGGGTCCTACGAGCAGTACTTC.

The chain couples TRBV9 to TRBJ2-1, with 8 bases that match TRBD2. Germline trimming cut 0 bases from V and 9 bases from J; bases unmatched to any gene: 5. Germline-derived CDR1 and CDR2 are SGDLS and YYNGEE. The CDR3 has 14 residues. CDR3 in DNA: TGTGCCAGCAGCGTAGTTAGCGGGACTACTGAGCAGTTCTTC. This translates into CASSVVSGTTEQFF.

V gene TRBV4-1 combines with J gene TRBJ1-1; D unclear. Trimming took 4 bases from V and 1 from J, leaving 13 bases between them. CDR3 size: 15 residues. Germline CDR1 is MGHRA and CDR2 is YSYEKL. The CDR3 here is CASSLTGGGNTEAFF. CDR3 DNA sequence: TGCGCCAGCAGCCTTACTGGAGGAGGGAACACTGAAGCTTTCTTT.

The V gene is TRBV4-2, the J gene TRBJ2-7, with a possible D match to TRBD1 (6 bases). The CDR3 is 14 amino acids. Trimming shortened V by 0 bases and J by 8 bases, and 14 bases separated the two germline ends. Germline lookup yields CDR1 LGHNA and CDR2 YNFKEQ. The CDR3: CASSQDLGHVKQYF. In nucleotides, the CDR3 is TGTGCCAGCAGCCAAGATCTGGGACACGTAAAGCAGTACTTC.

The chain joins TRBV10-3 to TRBJ2-1; 12 positions agree with TRBD2. V gave up 10 bases and J gave up 6 bases; unmatched junction bases: 7. Germline CDR1 is ENHRY and CDR2 is SYGVKD. The length of the CDR3 is 14 residues. The CDR3 reads CATEGLAGSNEQFF. The CDR3 DNA follows: TGTGCCACAGAAGGACTAGCGGGATCCAATGAGCAGTTCTTC.

This clone was recorded only once. The chain combines TRBV4-1 with TRBJ2-1; the match to TRBD1 covers 7 bases. Germline trimming cut 6 bases from V and 1 base from J; bases unmatched to any gene: 6. This CDR3 has 15 amino acids. The germline CDR1 and CDR2 sequences are MGHRA and YSYEKL. The CDR3 region is CASRTGQVSYNEQFF. CDR3 sequence (DNA): TGCGCCAGCAGAACTGGACAGGTTTCCTACAATGAGCAGTTCTTC.

In its sample, this clone was seen a few times. The chain is built from TRBV19 and TRBJ2-3; 8 positions agree with TRBD2. The V segment lost 5 bases and the J segment 6 bases; nucleotides outside the gene matches: 13. Germline values: CDR1 LNHDA, CDR2 SQIVND (reference sequence). This CDR3 is built from 16 residues. Here the CDR3 reads CASSPGLALEWDTQYF. The CDR3 bases are TGTGCCAGTAGTCCAGGACTAGCTCTTGAATGGGATACGCAGTATTTT.

This rearrangement joins TRBV15 to TRBJ2-5; D may be TRBD2 (6 bases). CDR3 length: 14 amino acids. The germline V and J ends were trimmed by 9 bases and 5 bases, with 19 bases remaining between them. CDR1 and CDR2 from the germline V gene are LNHNV and YYDKDF (reference sequence). Here the CDR3 reads CATGPGDSAETQYF. The CDR3 nucleotides are TGTGCCACGGGACCGGGAGACAGCGCGGAGACCCAGTACTTC.

V gene TRBV13 combines with J gene TRBJ1-1; 8 positions match TRBD1. The V segment lost 5 bases and the J segment 4 bases; nucleotides outside the gene matches: 6. Germline V lookup: CDR1 PRHDT, CDR2 FYEKMQ (reference sequence). This CDR3 has 14 amino acids. Written as DNA, the CDR3 is TGTGCCAGCAGCCCAGGGGGCTGGCGCACTGAAGCTTTCTTT. Translation gives CASSPGGWRTEAFF.